This T cell receptor (beta chain) is from a study of tumor-infiltrating lymphocytes in primary liver carcinoma. Study-wide background: Surgical resection was used to treat these primary liver carcinoma patients.

The CDR3 length is 14 residues. The germline V gene has CDR1 SGHDT and CDR2 YYEEEE. General study findings and limits: The 250 largest clones made up significantly more of tumor than blood repertoires (p = 0.039). Since sampling was bulk and unsorted, CD4+ and CD8+ repertoires were not compared. Overlap in tumor-adjacent and tumor-blood pairs fell below that of tumor region pairs.

RNA was extracted from whole blood without cell sorting, alongside germline DNA. This clonotype was observed a single time. The antigen remains undetermined. A single base separates this from a much larger clone, so it may be a read error. The investigators made TCR beta cDNA from roughly 460 ng total RNA, using a constant-region primer. ARM-PCR was slightly modified, and three nested multiplex PCR rounds with it gave rise to the TCR beta libraries. The first two PCR rounds, roughly 10 cycles each, used TRBV1-TRBV30 forward primers and a C-beta reverse primer. MiXCR, applied by TCRdb to the multiplex PCR reads, yields one record per CDR3 protein. The data contain fewer than 350,000 distinct CDR3 sequences, about 62% of them singletons.

Sequencing input: peripheral blood. The source is a man between 40 and 49 years old with primary liver carcinoma and hepatitis B virus infection. The J gene is TRBJ2-3, the V gene TRBV5-6, with 8 bases lining up with TRBD2. The CDR3 sequence is CASSLWTSTETQYF. In nucleotides, the CDR3 is TGTGCCAGCAGCTTATGGACTAGCACAGAAACGCAGTATTTT. Drawing the rest from reference TRBV5-6 and TRBJ2-3, the complete variable domain is DAGVTQSPTHLIKTRGQQVTLRCSPKSGHDTVSWYQQALGQGPQFIFQYYEEEERQRGNFPDRFSGHQFPNYSSELNVNALLLGDSALYLCASSLWTSTETQYFGPGTRLTVL.